Below are 21 T cell receptor beta chains sequenced from a single sample in a study of cytomegalovirus exposure and HLA in healthy donors listed by TCRdb under 2017. Library prep was done by the immunoSEQ multiplex PCR assay. A mixture of 60 forward primers for TCR Vbeta segments and 13 reverse primers for TCR Jbeta segments was used in the multiplex PCR. TCRdb obtained this table from immuneACCESS and retained in-frame rearrangements with V and J assigned. These tables miss some clones; where compared with another copy, unresolved V genes account for less than half of the shortfall, and the remainder is unexplained. This sample has tens of thousands of clones in its table, and over 70% of those were observed once. The ten largest clones capture 7.2% of the sample. Sequencing used PBMCs. Receptors originate from a woman aged 40 to 49 in good health and CMV-seronegative.

The V gene is TRBV30, the J gene TRBJ2-7, with a weak D call TRBD2 (5 bases). CDR3 length: 14 residues. V was shortened by 4 bases and J by 2 bases, with 15 bases between the two germline ends. From germline, CDR1 is GTSNPN and CDR2 SVGIG (reference sequence). The CDR3 here is CAWTRTSPAYEQYF. CDR3 DNA: TGTGCCTGGACTAGGACTTCGCCTGCCTACGAGCAGTACTTC.

The J gene is TRBJ1-2, the V gene TRBV19, with a possible D match to TRBD1 (6 bases). This CDR3 spans 15 amino acids. Trimming shortened V by 10 bases and J by 3 bases, and 21 bases separated the two germline ends. Germline CDR1 LNHDA, CDR2 SQIVND (reference sequence). Here the CDR3 DNA reads TGTGCCACTAAAGCACAGGGAAGATTGGACTATGGCTACACCTTC. Translated, it gives CATKAQGRLDYGYTF.

The CDR3 loop reads CASSFQDREDGYTF. The CDR3 nucleotides are TGTGCCAGCAGCTTCCAGGACAGGGAGGATGGCTACACCTTC. J is TRBJ1-2 and V is TRBV7-6, with 8 bases lining up with TRBD1. V shed 3 bases and J 6 bases; nucleotides not matched to a gene: 6. CDR1 is SGHVS and CDR2 is FNYEAQ in the germline V gene. CDR3 length: 14 amino acids.

J is TRBJ2-1 and V is TRBV2, with a weak D call TRBD1 (6 bases). The ends were cut back, 6 bases at V and 6 bases at J, with 9 bases in the middle. The CDR3 loop spans 12 amino acids. CDR1 and CDR2 (germline): SNHLY, FYNNEI. In DNA form, the CDR3 reads TGTGCCAGCAGCGGGGACATCAATGAGCAGTTCTTC. It specifies CASSGDINEQFF.

The chain couples TRBV4-2 to TRBJ1-6; tentatively, D is TRBD1 (6 bases). Germline values: CDR1 LGHNA, CDR2 YNFKEQ. This CDR3 comprises 14 residues. V was trimmed by 0 bases and J by 10 bases, leaving 10 bases between them. In DNA form, the CDR3 reads TGTGCCAGCAGCCAAGACACAGGGCACTCACCCCTCCACTTT. Protein: CASSQDTGHSPLHF.

The chain uses TRBV10-3 and TRBJ2-7; 7 nucleotides line up with TRBD1. The CDR3 is made up of 14 amino acids. CDR1 is ENHRY, CDR2 SYGVKD, per germline. After removal of 6 bases from V and 3 bases from J, the junction contained 8 bases not matched to a gene. This CDR3 reads CAIRRQGIGYEQYF. CDR3 DNA sequence: TGTGCCATCAGACGACAGGGTATCGGCTACGAGCAGTACTTC.

The chain has TRBV29-1 and TRBJ1-2; D may be TRBD1 (6 bases). Germline assignment: CDR1 SQVTM and CDR2 ANQGSEA. Trimming removed 7 bases at V and 8 bases at J, with 17 bases between. This CDR3 contains 12 residues. CDR3 nucleotides: TGCAGCGCAGAACCCAGGGGACGGGGCTACACCTTC. This encodes CSAEPRGRGYTF.

V usage is TRBV10-3 and J usage is TRBJ2-3; 10 bases are shared with TRBD1. The CDR3 is 14 amino acids. Trimming took 9 bases from V and 4 from J; bases not matched to a gene: 7. Germline V gives CDR1 ENHRY, CDR2 SYGVKD. The CDR3 loop is CAMAGTGDSDTQYF. Here the CDR3 DNA reads TGTGCCATGGCCGGGACAGGGGACTCAGATACGCAGTATTTT.

V is TRBV5-1 and J is TRBJ1-4; 8 nucleotides align to TRBD1. The germline gives CDR1 SGHRS, CDR2 YFSETQ. The CDR3 sequence is 17 residues long. J gave up 7 bases and V 0 bases, and 11 bases lay outside the gene matches. The CDR3 DNA reads TGCGCCAGCAGCTTGGCCCTAGGACAGGGCCCCCGTGAAAAACTGTTTTTT. This codes for CASSLALGQGPREKLFF.

This clone was picked up a small number of times. The rearrangement links TRBV6-1 to TRBJ2-5; D possibly corresponds to TRBD2 (7 bases). This CDR3 is 15 amino acids long. Germline CDR1 is MNHNS and CDR2 is SASEGT. With 1 base removed from V and 9 bases from J, the gap between germline ends came to 18 bases. Here the CDR3 DNA reads TGTGCCAGCAGTGAAGAAGGCGGGGGCCCTGGGGCCCAGTACTTC. Its protein is CASSEEGGGPGAQYF.

This chain uses TRBV15 with TRBJ1-3; possibly TRBD1 for D (5 bases). The germline gives CDR1 LNHNV, CDR2 YYDKDF (reference sequence). The CDR3 spans 15 residues. The V end lost 0 bases, the J end lost 6 bases, and 12 bases lay between the germline ends. The CDR3 sequence: CATSRDWGVENTIYF. The CDR3 bases are TGTGCCACCAGCAGAGATTGGGGGGTTGAAAACACCATATATTTT.

The CDR3 sequence: CASARWRDLEQFF. The CDR3 region has the DNA TGTGCCAGCGCTCGCTGGCGGGATCTTGAGCAGTTCTTC. The V and J genes are TRBV27 and TRBJ2-1; the D gene is possibly TRBD2 (6 bases). The CDR3 has 13 amino acids. Germline values: CDR1 MNHEY, CDR2 SMNVEV (reference sequence). Between the trimmed V and J ends, which lost 8 bases and 9 bases, there was a span of 17 bases.

The V call is TRBV4-2, the J call TRBJ2-4; 7 bases are a match to TRBD2. The CDR3 spans 15 residues. After removal of 1 base from V and 7 bases from J, the junction contained 7 bases not matched to a gene. The V gene's germline CDR1 is LGHNA and CDR2 YNFKEQ. CDR3 nucleotides: TGTGCCAGCAGCCAAGGACTAGCTGACTCTAACATTCAGTACTTC. It codes for CASSQGLADSNIQYF.

The chain combines TRBV15 with TRBJ2-7, with 8 bases matching TRBD1. The CDR3 runs 13 residues. Trimming removed 4 bases from V and 4 bases from J; junction bases left unmatched: 3. Germline CDR1 is LNHNV and CDR2 is YYDKDF (reference sequence). The CDR3 reads CATSTDRGYEQYF. CDR3 nucleotides: TGTGCCACCAGCACCGACAGGGGTTACGAGCAGTACTTC.

The rearrangement uses TRBV7-3 and TRBJ2-5; no definite D call. The CDR3 is made up of 13 amino acids. Germline V gives CDR1 SGHTA, CDR2 FQGTGA. Trimming stripped 1 base from V and 5 bases from J, with 8 bases between. CDR3 residues: CASSLSAGETQYF. CDR3 nucleotide sequence: TGTGCCAGCAGCTTAAGCGCCGGGGAGACCCAGTACTTC.

This chain connects TRBV5-6 to TRBJ2-4, with D perhaps TRBD2 (6 bases). V was shortened by 4 bases and J by 0 bases, with 17 bases between the two germline ends. This CDR3 spans 17 amino acids. Looked up from germline, CDR1 is SGHDT and CDR2 is YYEEEE. CDR3 region: CASSRWGSGLAKNIQYF. The CDR3 DNA reads TGTGCCAGCAGCCGGTGGGGTAGCGGCCTAGCCAAAAACATTCAGTACTTC.

In its sample, this clone was seen a few times. This rearrangement joins TRBV2 to TRBJ1-6, with TRBD1 identical over 10 bases. V lost 5 bases, J lost 7 bases, and 5 bases stayed unmatched. Germline lookup yields CDR1 SNHLY and CDR2 FYNNEI. This CDR3 is built from 15 residues. The DNA of the CDR3 is TGTGCCAGCAGTAGACAGGGGGCGAACAATTCACCCCTCCACTTT. Translating gives CASSRQGANNSPLHF.

The V gene is TRBV10-3, the J gene TRBJ1-5; no clear D. Trimming removed 6 bases from V and 3 bases from J, with 6 bases in between. This CDR3 spans 12 amino acids. Per germline, CDR1 ENHRY and CDR2 SYGVKD. CDR3 amino acids: CAISSLNQPQHF. The CDR3 DNA sequence: TGTGCCATCAGCTCCCTCAATCAGCCCCAGCATTTT.

This clone has a handful of counts. The CDR3 DNA is TGTGCCAGCAGCCAAGCGAGTAGCGGGGGGGGAACAGATACGCAGTATTTT. It codes for CASSQASSGGGTDTQYF. The chain combines TRBV4-2 with TRBJ2-3; 11 bases are shared with TRBD2. V lost 1 base, J lost 3 bases, and 6 bases stayed unmatched. The CDR3 runs to 17 residues. Germline lookup yields CDR1 LGHNA and CDR2 YNFKEQ.

The chain is built from TRBV5-1 and TRBJ1-1, with 12 nucleotides matching TRBD1. Trimming took 4 bases from V and 4 from J; bases not matched to a gene: 5. Germline CDR1 SGHRS, CDR2 YFSETQ. The CDR3 covers 15 residues. The CDR3 nucleotides read TGCGCCAGCAGCCGGGACAGGGGGCCAGTCACTGAAGCTTTCTTT. Protein sequence: CASSRDRGPVTEAFF.

CDR3 amino acids: CATSRAFGELFF. DNA of the CDR3: TGTGCCACCAGCAGAGCGTTCGGGGAGCTGTTTTTT. The chain uses TRBV15 and TRBJ2-2; D remains ambiguous. The CDR3 spans 12 residues. The germline CDR1 and CDR2 sequences are LNHNV and YYDKDF (reference sequence). Trimming shortened V by 1 base and J by 7 bases, and 4 bases separated the two germline ends.